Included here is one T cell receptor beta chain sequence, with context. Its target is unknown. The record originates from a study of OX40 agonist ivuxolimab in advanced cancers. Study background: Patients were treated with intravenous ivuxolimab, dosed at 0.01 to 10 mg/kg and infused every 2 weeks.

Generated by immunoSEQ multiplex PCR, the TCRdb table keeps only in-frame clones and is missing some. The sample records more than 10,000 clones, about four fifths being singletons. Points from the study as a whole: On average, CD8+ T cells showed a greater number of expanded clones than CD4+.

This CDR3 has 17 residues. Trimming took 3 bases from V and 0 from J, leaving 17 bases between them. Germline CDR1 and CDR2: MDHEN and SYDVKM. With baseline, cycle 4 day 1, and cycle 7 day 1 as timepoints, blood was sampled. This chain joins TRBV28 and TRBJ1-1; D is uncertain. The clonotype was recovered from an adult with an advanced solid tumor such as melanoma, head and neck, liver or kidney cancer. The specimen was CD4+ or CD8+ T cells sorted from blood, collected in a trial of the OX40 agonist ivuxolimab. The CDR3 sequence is CASSFLSGDWMNTEAFF. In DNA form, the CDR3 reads TGTGCCAGCAGTTTCCTCTCCGGGGATTGGATGAACACTGAAGCTTTCTTT. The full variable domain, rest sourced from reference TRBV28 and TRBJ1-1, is DVKVTQSSRYLVKRTGEKVFLECVQDMDHENMFWYRQDPGLGLRLIYFSYDVKMKEKGDIPEGYSVSREKKERFSLILESASTNQTSMYLCASSFLSGDWMNTEAFFGQGTRLTVV.